These 23 T cell receptor beta chains were all obtained from the same sample, sequenced in a study of cytomegalovirus exposure and HLA in healthy donors. Vbeta (60) and Jbeta (13) primers were used in the PCR. Sequencing was performed with immunoSEQ multiplex PCR; in TCRdb, only in-frame clones are kept and a portion is missing. The sample consists of about 83,000 clones, roughly 79% of them appearing once. Material: PBMCs. Every receptor here comes from a woman aged 30 to 39 in good health and CMV-seronegative.

The rearrangement joins TRBV7-2 to TRBJ1-3; no firm D call. This CDR3 has 14 amino acids. Germline V gene lookup returns CDR1 SGHTA and CDR2 FQGNSA. V lost 0 bases to trimming and J lost 3 bases, with 6 bases between them. CDR3 loop: CASSLARVGNTIYF. CDR3 in DNA: TGTGCCAGCAGCTTAGCGAGAGTTGGAAACACCATATATTTT.

The V and J genes are TRBV28 and TRBJ2-7; TRBD1 matches 8 bases. This CDR3 is 15 amino acids long. Trimming removed 2 bases from V and 1 base from J; junction bases left unmatched: 4. The germline gives CDR1 MDHEN, CDR2 SYDVKM. The CDR3 spells CASSLGQGESYEQYF. Here the CDR3 DNA reads TGTGCCAGCAGTTTAGGACAGGGTGAGTCCTACGAGCAGTACTTC.

The chain links TRBV9 to TRBJ2-5; 7 positions agree with TRBD2. Trimming took 4 bases from V and 2 from J; bases not matched to a gene: 8. Germline V CDR1 and CDR2: SGDLS, YYNGEE. This CDR3 comprises 15 residues. CDR3 DNA: TGTGCCAGCAGCCCCGGGGGGAACTTACAAGAGACCCAGTACTTC. Protein product: CASSPGGNLQETQYF.

The rearrangement joins TRBV27 to TRBJ2-1, with D perhaps TRBD2 (5 bases). CDR1 and CDR2 (germline): MNHEY, SMNVEV (reference sequence). The CDR3 has 15 residues. V was pared by 6 bases and J by 0 bases, with 12 bases between. The CDR3 sequence is CASSRSRGSYNEQFF. CDR3 nucleotides: TGTGCCAGCAGCCGAAGCCGGGGCTCCTACAATGAGCAGTTCTTC.

The J gene is TRBJ1-1, the V gene TRBV15; 9 bases map to TRBD1. J lost 5 bases, V lost 3 bases, and 1 base had no gene match. This CDR3 comprises 13 residues. The germline V gene has CDR1 LNHNV and CDR2 YYDKDF (reference sequence). CDR3 sequence: CATSSDRGTEAFF. In nucleotides, the CDR3 is TGTGCCACCAGCAGTGACAGGGGGACTGAAGCTTTCTTT.

The genes are TRBV28 and TRBJ1-2; TRBD1 matches 8 bases. V lost 10 bases to trimming and J lost 5 bases; unmatched junction nucleotides: 15. CDR1 is MDHEN, CDR2 SYDVKM, per germline. CDR3 length: 15 residues. CDR3 protein: CATGQGGYVRYGYTF. The CDR3 DNA sequence: TGTGCCACAGGACAGGGTGGATATGTACGGTATGGCTACACCTTC.

This clone has a handful of counts. The gene calls are TRBV2 and TRBJ2-2, with 8 nucleotides matching TRBD1. The CDR3 consists of 14 residues. Trimming at V came to 6 bases and at J to 4 bases, leaving 4 bases not matched to a gene. Germline lookup yields CDR1 SNHLY and CDR2 FYNNEI. The CDR3 DNA sequence: TGTGCCAGCAGCGCGGACAGGGCCACCGGGGAGCTGTTTTTT. This translates into CASSADRATGELFF. The whole variable domain, remainder taken from reference TRBV2 and TRBJ2-2, is EPEVTQTPSHQVTQMGQEVILRCVPISNHLYFYWYRQILGQKVEFLVSFYNNEISEKSEIFDDQFSVERPDGSNFTLKIRSTKLEDSAMYFCASSADRATGELFFGEGSRLTVL.

The chain combines TRBV7-3 with TRBJ1-1; maybe TRBD1 (5 bases). The germline V gene encodes CDR1 SGHTA and CDR2 FQGTGA. CDR3 length: 13 residues. Trimming pared 6 bases from V and 4 bases from J, leaving 12 bases between. The CDR3 DNA reads TGTGCCAGCAGGTCAGCCGGGGGCACTGAAGCTTTCTTT. It codes for CASRSAGGTEAFF.

The genes are TRBV9 and TRBJ2-1, with D possibly being TRBD2 (6 bases). Germline lookup yields CDR1 SGDLS and CDR2 YYNGEE. This CDR3 has 14 amino acids. Trimming stripped 4 bases from V and 4 bases from J, with 12 bases between. DNA for the CDR3: TGTGCCAGCAGCTTCGGAGGGCTATACAATGAGCAGTTCTTC. It specifies CASSFGGLYNEQFF.

This clone turned up a few times. V gene TRBV2 combines with J gene TRBJ2-7; 8 bases align to TRBD2. V shed 5 bases and J 0 bases; nucleotides not matched to a gene: 18. There are 19 residues in the CDR3. In germline, CDR1 is SNHLY, CDR2 FYNNEI. The CDR3 reads CASSKTPPGERGSSYEQYF. The CDR3, as DNA: TGTGCCAGCAGTAAAACCCCCCCGGGCGAGCGGGGGTCCTCCTACGAGCAGTACTTC.

The V and J genes are TRBV6-1 and TRBJ2-5; TRBD2 agrees at 7 bases. Germline CDR1 MNHNS, CDR2 SASEGT. Losses at the gene ends were 4 bases for V and 4 bases for J; bases not matched to a gene: 6. This CDR3 comprises 14 residues. The CDR3 coding sequence is TGTGCCAGCAGTGCCGGACTAGATGGAGAGACCCAGTACTTC. Protein sequence: CASSAGLDGETQYF.

This chain links TRBV7-6 with TRBJ2-7; 10 bases map to TRBD2. V lost 5 bases, J lost 3 bases, and 13 bases stayed unmatched. CDR1 is SGHVS and CDR2 is FNYEAQ in the germline V gene. CDR3 length: 17 amino acids. The CDR3 DNA reads as TGTGCCAGCAGCCTTCGATCCCGGACTAGCGGTATCTACGAGCAGTACTTC. It is translated as CASSLRSRTSGIYEQYF.

The chain recombines TRBV7-3 with TRBJ2-3; TRBD2 matches at 14 bases. V was pared by 5 bases and J by 2 bases, with 15 bases of the junction left unmatched. Germline CDR1 is SGHTA and CDR2 is FQGTGA. The CDR3 runs to 20 residues. CDR3 DNA: TGTGCCAGCAGCCCACAACCTATGGGACTAGCGGGAGAGACCACAGATACGCAGTATTTT. Protein: CASSPQPMGLAGETTDTQYF.

The rearrangement links TRBV28 to TRBJ1-5; D not resolved. Germline V lookup: CDR1 MDHEN, CDR2 SYDVKM. The CDR3 consists of 14 residues. The V and J ends lost 3 bases and 6 bases respectively, with 12 bases between them. CDR3 in amino acids: CASSFPGDTQPQHF. The DNA of the CDR3 is TGTGCCAGCAGTTTTCCGGGAGACACTCAGCCCCAGCATTTT.

The chain links TRBV5-1 to TRBJ2-1, with D uncertain. The CDR3 runs 17 residues. V gave up 1 base and J gave up 0 bases, with 14 bases separating them. The V gene's germline CDR1 is SGHRS and CDR2 YFSETQ. The CDR3 here is CASSLRLAVSSYNEQFF. For the CDR3, the DNA is TGCGCCAGCAGCTTGCGATTAGCTGTTAGCTCCTACAATGAGCAGTTCTTC.

The chain links TRBV7-2 to TRBJ1-5; D possibly corresponds to TRBD1 (6 bases). V was shortened by 4 bases and J by 4 bases, with 8 bases between the two germline ends. The CDR3 runs 13 residues. Germline-derived CDR1 and CDR2 are SGHTA and FQGNSA. The chain's CDR3 is CASSWTENQPQHF. Here the CDR3 DNA reads TGTGCCAGCAGCTGGACAGAGAATCAGCCCCAGCATTTT.

V is TRBV4-1 and J is TRBJ2-1; 7 positions agree with TRBD2. V trimming: 4 bases; J trimming: 6 bases; junction bases outside the gene matches: 9. The CDR3 spans 15 residues. Per germline, CDR1 MGHRA and CDR2 YSYEKL. CDR3 nucleotides: TGCGCCAGCAGCCCATTAGCGGGCCCCTTCAATGAGCAGTTCTTC. Encoded protein: CASSPLAGPFNEQFF.

A note on this clone: The junction does not match germline at one end; this may be a read error. Distinct nucleotide sequences in the sample also encode this CDR3. This chain links TRBV28 with TRBJ1-2; tentative D call: TRBD1 (5 bases). CDR3 size: 14 residues. The germline V gene encodes CDR1 MDHEN and CDR2 SYDVKM. The DNA for the CDR3 is TGTGCCAGCAGTTCATCAGGGAGGGGCTATGGCTACACTTTC. Translated: CASSSSGRGYGYTF.

The rearrangement joins TRBV2 to TRBJ2-7, with 7 bases fitting TRBD1. The J segment lost 1 base and the V segment lost 2 bases, leaving 8 bases of the junction unmatched. CDR3 size: 16 residues. Germline V CDR1 and CDR2: SNHLY, FYNNEI. The CDR3, as DNA: TGTGCCAGCAGTGAATGGGACAGCCACCCATCCTACGAGCAGTACTTC. Translation: CASSEWDSHPSYEQYF.

The V gene is TRBV28, the J gene TRBJ1-1, with D possibly being TRBD1 (6 bases). From germline, CDR1 is MDHEN and CDR2 SYDVKM. The V end lost 6 bases, the J end lost 0 bases, and 11 bases lay between the germline ends. This CDR3 is 14 amino acids long. The CDR3 loop reads CASSRTAMNTEAFF. Written as DNA, the CDR3 is TGTGCCAGCAGCAGGACAGCGATGAACACTGAAGCTTTCTTT.

The chain carries TRBV19 and TRBJ1-2; D gene unclear. V lost 4 bases and J 6 bases, leaving 15 bases between the germline ends. The germline V gene encodes CDR1 LNHDA and CDR2 SQIVND (reference sequence). CDR3 length equals 14 residues. The CDR3 region is CASSRVAVGHGYTF. CDR3 nucleotides: TGTGCCAGTAGTAGGGTTGCAGTGGGCCATGGCTACACCTTC.

The chain has TRBV28 and TRBJ2-4, with TRBD2 as a possible D gene (5 bases). CDR3 length: 14 amino acids. Germline CDR1 MDHEN, CDR2 SYDVKM. Trimming pared 3 bases from V and 9 bases from J, leaving 15 bases between. The CDR3 region has the DNA TGTGCCAGCAGTTTCTACGGGAACGAAAGCATTCAGTACTTC. Translation: CASSFYGNESIQYF.

Points on this clone: In the same sample, other DNA sequences code for this CDR3. The chain couples TRBV2 to TRBJ2-3, with TRBD2 matching over 7 bases. The junction had 2 bases not matched to a gene; V was cut back by 4 bases and J by 4 bases. This CDR3 is 13 amino acids long. CDR1 is SNHLY, CDR2 FYNNEI, per germline. The CDR3 nucleotides are TGTGCCAGCAGTGCGGGAGGCGCAGATACGCAGTATTTT. It translates to CASSAGGADTQYF.